Listed below are T cell receptor beta chains from one sample, sequenced in a study of a mutant IDH1 vaccine in newly diagnosed glioma. Their recognized antigens are unknown. TCRdb's copy holds only in-frame clones and misses some; the assay was immunoSEQ multiplex PCR. The repertoire holds about 34,000 clones, just under 90% seen once, with approximately 12% in the top ten. Specimen: PBMCs, collected from a glioma patient whose treatment included an IDH1 peptide vaccine. Receptor source: a woman aged 25 to 39 with glioma. Both conserved end residues are part of each CDR3. Fields, in order: CDR3 DNA, CDR3 protein, clone size, V gene, D gene, J gene. The D gene is left open where the match is weak. Expanded clones are given a class, and other clones once, few, many or no size at all.

cdr3_nt: TGTGCCAGCAGCCCACCACCCGGGGAGCAGTACTTC; cdr3_aa: CASSPPPGEQYF; clone_size: -; v_call: TRBV7-8; d_call: -; j_call: TRBJ2-7
cdr3_nt: TGCGCCAGCAGCCAAGATCAGAAGGAAAATCAGCCCCAGCATTTT; cdr3_aa: CASSQDQKENQPQHF; clone_size: few; v_call: TRBV4-1; d_call: -; j_call: TRBJ1-5
cdr3_nt: TGTGCTAGTGGGGGTGGCTGGGGCACAGATACGCAGTATTTT; cdr3_aa: CASGGGWGTDTQYF; clone_size: -; v_call: TRBV12-5; d_call: -; j_call: TRBJ2-3
cdr3_nt: TGTGCCAGCAGCTCCACGACCGGGGCAGGGTCTGGCTACACCTTC; cdr3_aa: CASSSTTGAGSGYTF; clone_size: -; v_call: TRBV7-2; d_call: -; j_call: TRBJ1-2
cdr3_nt: TGTGCCAGCAGTGAATTGGGGGGGCATGCCGGGGAGCTGTTTTTT; cdr3_aa: CASSELGGHAGELFF; clone_size: -; v_call: TRBV6-1; d_call: -; j_call: TRBJ2-2
cdr3_nt: TGCGCCAGCAGCCAGGGTGGGTACGAGCAGTACTTC; cdr3_aa: CASSQGGYEQYF; clone_size: -; v_call: TRBV10-2; d_call: -; j_call: TRBJ2-7
cdr3_nt: TGTGCCAGCAGCTTGGGTCAGGTGAACACTGAAGCTTTCTTT; cdr3_aa: CASSLGQVNTEAFF; clone_size: -; v_call: TRBV5-4; d_call: -; j_call: TRBJ1-1
cdr3_nt: TGTGCCAGCAGTGACGTCAGTGAAGCTTTCTTT; cdr3_aa: CASSDVSEAFF; clone_size: -; v_call: TRBV2; d_call: -; j_call: TRBJ1-1
cdr3_nt: TGTGCCAGCAGCTCCCTGATGGCAGGGGTGCCAGATACGCAGTATTTT; cdr3_aa: CASSSLMAGVPDTQYF; clone_size: once; v_call: TRBV7-8; d_call: -; j_call: TRBJ2-3
cdr3_nt: TGTGCCTGGAGTCCCCTAGCGGCGCTGAACACCGGGGAGCTGTTTTTT; cdr3_aa: CAWSPLAALNTGELFF; clone_size: -; v_call: TRBV30; d_call: TRBD2; j_call: TRBJ2-2
cdr3_nt: TGTGCCAGCAGCTTCGGGTCTCGTGGCTACACCTTC; cdr3_aa: CASSFGSRGYTF; clone_size: once; v_call: TRBV5-6; d_call: -; j_call: TRBJ1-2
cdr3_nt: TGCGCCAGCAGCCCTCCCTCCGGGACATTGAACACTGAAGCTTTCTTT; cdr3_aa: CASSPPSGTLNTEAFF; clone_size: -; v_call: TRBV4-1; d_call: -; j_call: TRBJ1-1
cdr3_nt: TGTGCCAGCAGTTACCTTCAAGGAAACACCATATATTTT; cdr3_aa: CASSYLQGNTIYF; clone_size: -; v_call: TRBV6-5; d_call: -; j_call: TRBJ1-3
cdr3_nt: TGTGCCAGCAGTGAATACATGAACACTGAAGCTTTCTTT; cdr3_aa: CASSEYMNTEAFF; clone_size: -; v_call: TRBV25-1; d_call: -; j_call: TRBJ1-1
cdr3_nt: TGTGCCAGCAGCCAAGGCGCCCTTAGCGGGGCATGGGAGACCCAGTACTTC; cdr3_aa: CASSQGALSGAWETQYF; clone_size: few; v_call: TRBV11-2; d_call: TRBD2; j_call: TRBJ2-5
cdr3_nt: TGTGCCAGTAGTATACTAGGGCAGCCCCAGCATTTT; cdr3_aa: CASSILGQPQHF; clone_size: medium-sized; v_call: TRBV19; d_call: -; j_call: TRBJ1-5
cdr3_nt: TGTGCCAGCAGCTCGGGACAACGCCATTCACCCCTCCACTTT; cdr3_aa: CASSSGQRHSPLHF; clone_size: -; v_call: TRBV6-6; d_call: -; j_call: TRBJ1-6
cdr3_nt: TGTGCCAGCAGCCAAGTAACGGGACTAGAAACCGGGGAGCTGTTTTTT; cdr3_aa: CASSQVTGLETGELFF; clone_size: -; v_call: TRBV14; d_call: TRBD2; j_call: TRBJ2-2
cdr3_nt: TGTGCCGCCCACGGGGTCACCACCTACGAGCAGTACTTC; cdr3_aa: CAAHGVTTYEQYF; clone_size: few; v_call: TRBV6-1; d_call: -; j_call: TRBJ2-7
cdr3_nt: TGTGCCAGCAGTTACGTCGGAGGTGCTAACTATGGCTACACCTTC; cdr3_aa: CASSYVGGANYGYTF; clone_size: -; v_call: TRBV6-5; d_call: -; j_call: TRBJ1-2
cdr3_nt: TGCGCCAGCAGGGATCTGGGGAACACCGGGGAGCTGTTTTTT; cdr3_aa: CASRDLGNTGELFF; clone_size: -; v_call: TRBV5-1; d_call: -; j_call: TRBJ2-2
cdr3_nt: TGTGCCAGCAAGAGGGAGGTCAATCAGCCCCAGCATTTT; cdr3_aa: CASKREVNQPQHF; clone_size: -; v_call: TRBV2; d_call: -; j_call: TRBJ1-5
cdr3_nt: TGTGCCAGCAGGCCCGGACAGGCAGGAAATTCACCCCTCCACTTT; cdr3_aa: CASRPGQAGNSPLHF; clone_size: -; v_call: TRBV2; d_call: TRBD1; j_call: TRBJ1-6
cdr3_nt: TGTGCCAGCAGTTTATTGGGACAGGGGCAAGAGACCCAGTACTTC; cdr3_aa: CASSLLGQGQETQYF; clone_size: -; v_call: TRBV27; d_call: TRBD1; j_call: TRBJ2-5
cdr3_nt: TGCGCCAGCAGCCAAGATGGGTCGACAGTTTCCTATGGCTACACCTTC; cdr3_aa: CASSQDGSTVSYGYTF; clone_size: -; v_call: TRBV4-1; d_call: -; j_call: TRBJ1-2
cdr3_nt: TGTGCCAGCAGCCGGGGACCGGGACAGCCCGAGGGAGGCTACACCTTC; cdr3_aa: CASSRGPGQPEGGYTF; clone_size: -; v_call: TRBV7-2; d_call: TRBD1; j_call: TRBJ1-2
cdr3_nt: TGTGCCAGCACCTTCACCCGGGGGTGGGAGGCCTCCTACAATGAGCAGTTCTTC; cdr3_aa: CASTFTRGWEASYNEQFF; clone_size: -; v_call: TRBV5-6; d_call: -; j_call: TRBJ2-1
cdr3_nt: TGTGCCAGCAGCTTGATAAGGGCTAGCACAGATACGCAGTATTTT; cdr3_aa: CASSLIRASTDTQYF; clone_size: -; v_call: TRBV5-6; d_call: -; j_call: TRBJ2-3
cdr3_nt: TGTGCCAGCAGCTCCCCATTCTCTGGAAACACCATATATTTT; cdr3_aa: CASSSPFSGNTIYF; clone_size: -; v_call: TRBV7-2; d_call: -; j_call: TRBJ1-3
cdr3_nt: TGTGCCAGCAGTTTTAACAGCGGGGCCGGTGCAGAGCAGTACTTC; cdr3_aa: CASSFNSGAGAEQYF; clone_size: -; v_call: TRBV6-1; d_call: TRBD2; j_call: TRBJ2-7
cdr3_nt: TGTGCCAGCAGCCAAGAACGAAGCGGGGTACGGCCAGATACGCAGTATTTT; cdr3_aa: CASSQERSGVRPDTQYF; clone_size: -; v_call: TRBV4-2; d_call: TRBD2; j_call: TRBJ2-3
cdr3_nt: TGTGCCAGCAGCCCCAGGGGTTATAATTCACCCCTCCACTTT; cdr3_aa: CASSPRGYNSPLHF; clone_size: -; v_call: TRBV7-9; d_call: -; j_call: TRBJ1-6
cdr3_nt: TGTGCCAGCAGCTTTGTGCAGCGGTCCCAGCATTTT; cdr3_aa: CASSFVQRSQHF; clone_size: -; v_call: TRBV5-6; d_call: -; j_call: TRBJ1-5
cdr3_nt: TGTGCCAGCAGTTACGGGCCAGAGTACGAGCAGTACTTC; cdr3_aa: CASSYGPEYEQYF; clone_size: once; v_call: TRBV6-6; d_call: -; j_call: TRBJ2-7
cdr3_nt: TGTGCCAGTAGTCTCCGACAGGGAGGGGAGACCCAGTACTTC; cdr3_aa: CASSLRQGGETQYF; clone_size: -; v_call: TRBV19; d_call: -; j_call: TRBJ2-5
cdr3_nt: TGCGCCAGCAGCCAAGGACAGGGGGCGAAGACTGAAGCTTTCTTT; cdr3_aa: CASSQGQGAKTEAFF; clone_size: -; v_call: TRBV4-3; d_call: TRBD1; j_call: TRBJ1-1
cdr3_nt: TGCGCCAGCAGCTTAGGTCGTTCGCTAGAGCAGTACTTC; cdr3_aa: CASSLGRSLEQYF; clone_size: -; v_call: TRBV5-1; d_call: -; j_call: TRBJ2-7
cdr3_nt: TGTGCCAGCAGCAATCGAATCCACGGGGCCAACGTCCTGACTTTC; cdr3_aa: CASSNRIHGANVLTF; clone_size: -; v_call: TRBV21-1; d_call: -; j_call: TRBJ2-6
cdr3_nt: TGTGCCAGCAGTGACAGGGGGCTCGGAAACACCATATATTTT; cdr3_aa: CASSDRGLGNTIYF; clone_size: once; v_call: TRBV7-6; d_call: TRBD1; j_call: TRBJ1-3
cdr3_nt: TGTGCCAGCAGTTGGACGGGGAACACTGAAGCTTTCTTT; cdr3_aa: CASSWTGNTEAFF; clone_size: -; v_call: TRBV27; d_call: -; j_call: TRBJ1-1